What follows are 13 T cell receptor beta chains derived from one specimen sequenced in a study of shared clonotypes between healthy human individuals. Method: immunoSEQ multiplex PCR; TCRdb's copy keeps in-frame clones and lacks some. The table has hundreds of thousands of clones, about 96% seen once; the top ten hold about 0.064%. The sample consisted of naive CD4+ T cells sorted from blood. Indicated subset: CD45RA+ positively selected. These receptors were obtained from a woman aged 30 to 39 in good health.

This rearrangement joins TRBV7-9 to TRBJ2-1; D call uncertain. Between the trimmed V and J ends, which lost 5 bases and 0 bases, there was a span of 14 bases. The CDR3 consists of 16 residues. The germline V gene has CDR1 SEHNR and CDR2 FQNEAQ (reference sequence). This chain's CDR3 is CASSVGQVGSYNEQFF. DNA of the CDR3: TGTGCCAGCAGCGTAGGCCAAGTGGGCTCCTACAATGAGCAGTTCTTC.

The chain uses TRBV18 and TRBJ2-2; possibly TRBD1 for D (5 bases). Trimming shortened V by 3 bases and J by 3 bases, and 8 bases separated the two germline ends. This CDR3 has 14 amino acids. Germline CDR1 is KGHSH and CDR2 is LQKENI. The CDR3 sequence is CASSPKGDTGELFF. CDR3 nucleotide sequence: TGTGCCAGCTCACCGAAAGGGGACACCGGGGAGCTGTTTTTT.

The J gene is TRBJ2-5, the V gene TRBV11-3; 12 bases agree with TRBD2. In germline, CDR1 is SGHNT, CDR2 YENEEA. This CDR3 has 17 amino acids. Trimming removed 3 bases from V and 1 base from J; junction bases left unmatched: 6. The CDR3 DNA is TGTGCCAGCAGCTTTGCCCCGGGACTAGCGGGCCAAGAGACCCAGTACTTC. Protein product: CASSFAPGLAGQETQYF.

The genes are TRBV5-1 and TRBJ2-1; 9 bases map to TRBD2. V shed 4 bases, J shed 4 bases, and the junction held 6 bases outside the gene matches. CDR1 is SGHRS and CDR2 is YFSETQ in the germline V gene. The CDR3 runs 15 residues. CDR3 sequence reads: CASSLRLAEYNEQFF. CDR3 in DNA: TGCGCCAGCAGCCTCCGACTAGCGGAATACAATGAGCAGTTCTTC.

This clone was observed once. This chain joins TRBV27 and TRBJ1-5; 8 bases agree with TRBD1. Unmatched junction bases numbered 8, after V lost 6 bases and J lost 7 bases. The CDR3 has 14 residues. Looked up from germline, CDR1 is MNHEY and CDR2 is SMNVEV (reference sequence). The CDR3 loop reads CASRAGGKGQPQHF. CDR3 bases: TGTGCCAGCAGGGCAGGGGGCAAGGGCCAGCCCCAGCATTTT.

This clone has a single count. The rearrangement uses TRBV18 and TRBJ1-1; 8 bases map to TRBD1. After removal of 3 bases from V and 4 bases from J, the junction contained 4 bases not matched to a gene. CDR1 and CDR2 from the germline V gene are KGHSH and LQKENI. The length of the CDR3 is 14 residues. In DNA form, the CDR3 reads TGTGCCAGCTCACCCGGACAGGGTGCCACTGAAGCTTTCTTT. This encodes CASSPGQGATEAFF. Together with reference TRBV18 and TRBJ1-1, the CDR3 gives the full variable domain: NAGVMQNPRHLVRRRGQEARLRCSPMKGHSHVYWYRQLPEEGLKFMVYLQKENIIDESGMPKERFSAEFPKEGPSILRIQQVVRGDSAAYFCASSPGQGATEAFFGQGTRLTVV.

This clone was counted between two and nine times. This sequence joins TRBV18 and TRBJ2-7; D is possibly TRBD1 (7 bases). Germline V gene data show CDR1 as KGHSH and CDR2 as LQKENI. V shed 2 bases and J shed 5 bases, with 16 bases lying between them. This CDR3 is built from 15 residues. This CDR3 reads CASSPFDREVDEQYF. The CDR3 nucleotides read TGTGCCAGCTCACCATTTGACAGGGAGGTGGACGAGCAGTACTTC. Full variable domain (rest looked up from reference TRBV18 and TRBJ2-7): NAGVMQNPRHLVRRRGQEARLRCSPMKGHSHVYWYRQLPEEGLKFMVYLQKENIIDESGMPKERFSAEFPKEGPSILRIQQVVRGDSAAYFCASSPFDREVDEQYFGPGTRLTVT.

This chain joins TRBV19 and TRBJ1-2; perhaps TRBD1 as D (5 bases). V lost 7 bases, J lost 4 bases, and 13 bases lay in between. This CDR3 is 13 amino acids long. Germline CDR1 LNHDA, CDR2 SQIVND (reference sequence). The CDR3 loop reads CASIGRGVYGYTF. CDR3 bases: TGTGCCAGTATCGGACGGGGGGTCTATGGCTACACCTTC.

This clone was seen once. The rearrangement uses TRBV28 and TRBJ2-7; 10 positions agree with TRBD1. This CDR3 contains 16 residues. The J segment lost 2 bases and the V segment lost 5 bases, leaving 9 bases of the junction unmatched. Germline V gene sequence: CDR1 MDHEN, CDR2 SYDVKM. The CDR3 DNA reads TGTGCCAGCAGTCGTCTCGGGACAGGGGTTCCCTACGAGCAGTACTTC. This gives the protein CASSRLGTGVPYEQYF.

This sequence joins TRBV6-1 and TRBJ2-4, with D possibly being TRBD1 (5 bases). V shed 4 bases and J shed 0 bases, with 10 bases lying between them. This CDR3 has 15 residues. Germline V gives CDR1 MNHNS, CDR2 SASEGT. CDR3 nucleotide sequence: TGTGCCAGCAGTGCCCAGGGCCTAGCCAAAAACATTCAGTACTTC. This gives the protein CASSAQGLAKNIQYF.

The rearrangement links TRBV10-2 to TRBJ1-3; 7 nucleotides line up with TRBD1. CDR3 size: 14 residues. The V and J ends lost 6 bases and 0 bases, in that order; junction bases with no gene match: 2. Germline V lookup: CDR1 WSHSY, CDR2 SAAADI. CDR3 region: CASSSGGSGNTIYF. DNA for the CDR3: TGCGCCAGCAGCTCAGGGGGCTCTGGAAACACCATATATTTT.

The rearrangement links TRBV15 to TRBJ1-5; possible D gene TRBD1, 5 bases. The CDR3 sequence is 14 residues long. The germline V gene encodes CDR1 LNHNV and CDR2 YYDKDF (reference sequence). Trimming pared 3 bases from V and 5 bases from J, leaving 11 bases between. CDR3 in DNA: TGTGCCACCAGCAGGATAATCAGGGATCAGCCCCAGCATTTT. Translating gives CATSRIIRDQPQHF.

This clone has only one observation. V is TRBV4-1 and J is TRBJ2-7; the D gene is possibly TRBD2 (6 bases). The germline CDR1 and CDR2 sequences are MGHRA and YSYEKL. CDR3 length: 14 residues. V was trimmed by 3 bases and J by 4 bases, leaving 13 bases between them. The CDR3 reads CASSQFRGNYEQYF. The CDR3 nucleotides read TGCGCCAGCAGCCAGTTTCGCGGGAATTACGAGCAGTACTTC.